This is a list of T cell receptor beta chains from one sample in a study of beta chain features in type 1 diabetes. Some clones are missing from TCRdb's copy, which holds only in-frame ones; the method was immunoSEQ multiplex PCR. Counted here are under 250,000 clones, 27% occurring once; the ten biggest clones make up 3.5% to 4%. The sequenced sample consisted of central memory CD4+ T cells from blood. The receptors derive from a man in his thirties or forties in good health. Each CDR3 is given with its conserved first and last residue. A D gene is named only where the DNA matches it firmly. Clone size is not always given. Where it is, it says once, few, many or a class for expanded clones.

J,D,V,size,CDR3,DNA
TRBJ1-1,TRBD1,TRBV4-2,NA,CASSQDMDRGNTEAFF,TGTGCCAGCAGCCAAGACATGGACAGGGGCAACACTGAAGCTTTCTTT
TRBJ2-7,NA,TRBV6-1,few,CASWQGGSEQYF,TGTGCCAGCTGGCAAGGGGGGAGCGAGCAGTACTTC
TRBJ2-3,NA,TRBV6-5,few,CASSYSTRDTQYF,TGTGCCAGCAGTTACTCAACCCGAGATACGCAGTATTTT
TRBJ1-6,NA,TRBV7-2,NA,CASSLKRTGQRNSPLHF,TGTGCCAGCAGCTTGAAGAGGACTGGGCAGCGGAATTCACCCCTCCACTTT
TRBJ2-3,TRBD2,TRBV4-1,few,CASSQIAGGLPDTQYF,TGCGCCAGCAGCCAAATAGCGGGGGGGCTCCCAGATACGCAGTATTTT
TRBJ1-2,NA,TRBV7-2,few,CASSTGPNYGYTF,TGTGCCAGCAGCACAGGACCTAACTATGGCTACACCTTC
TRBJ2-7,NA,TRBV27,few,CASSLKGGQSYEQYF,TGTGCCAGCAGTTTAAAGGGGGGACAGTCCTACGAGCAGTACTTC
TRBJ2-3,TRBD2,TRBV4-3,NA,CASSQLLTSGATDTQYF,TGCGCCAGCAGCCAACTACTGACTAGCGGGGCTACAGATACGCAGTATTTT
TRBJ2-5,NA,TRBV18,many,CASSLQGNQETQYF,TGTGCCAGCTCGCTTCAGGGTAACCAAGAGACCCAGTACTTC
TRBJ1-1,NA,TRBV5-6,once,CASSPGGRMNTEAFF,TGTGCCAGCAGCCCCGGAGGACGGATGAACACTGAAGCTTTCTTT
TRBJ1-5,NA,TRBV30,few,CAWSVPRTQGRGNQPQHF,TGTGCCTGGAGTGTACCTCGAACCCAGGGAAGGGGCAATCAGCCCCAGCATTTT
TRBJ2-1,NA,TRBV7-9,NA,CASSSTPGRNNEQFF,TGTGCCAGCAGCTCGACCCCAGGCAGAAACAATGAGCAGTTCTTC
TRBJ2-3,NA,TRBV7-2,NA,CASSPKLAATDTQYF,TGTGCCAGCAGCCCTAAGCTAGCAGCCACAGATACGCAGTATTTT
TRBJ2-7,NA,TRBV4-3,few,CASSSGYNEQYF,TGCGCCAGCAGCTCCGGTTACAACGAGCAGTACTTC
TRBJ2-3,NA,TRBV6-4,few,CASGAGHTDTQYF,TGTGCCTCCGGCGCGGGACACACAGATACGCAGTATTTT
TRBJ2-3,NA,TRBV5-1,NA,CASSLAGASTDTQYF,TGCGCCAGCAGCTTAGCAGGGGCTAGCACAGATACGCAGTATTTT
TRBJ2-5,NA,TRBV2,few,CASSVGRQETQYF,TGTGCCAGCAGTGTGGGTAGGCAAGAGACCCAGTACTTC